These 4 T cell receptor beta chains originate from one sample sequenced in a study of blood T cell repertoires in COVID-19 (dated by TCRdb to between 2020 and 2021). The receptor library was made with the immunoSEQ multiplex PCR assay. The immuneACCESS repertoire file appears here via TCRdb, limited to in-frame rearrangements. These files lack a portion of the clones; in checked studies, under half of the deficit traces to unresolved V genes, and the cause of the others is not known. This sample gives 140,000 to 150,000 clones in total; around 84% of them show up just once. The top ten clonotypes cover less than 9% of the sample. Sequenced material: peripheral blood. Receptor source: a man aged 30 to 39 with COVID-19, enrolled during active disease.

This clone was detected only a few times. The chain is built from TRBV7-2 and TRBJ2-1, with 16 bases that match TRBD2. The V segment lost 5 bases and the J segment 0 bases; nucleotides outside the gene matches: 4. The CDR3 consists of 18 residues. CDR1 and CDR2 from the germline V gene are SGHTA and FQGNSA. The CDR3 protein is CASSPGTSGRASYNEQFF. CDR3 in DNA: TGTGCCAGCAGCCCAGGGACTAGCGGGAGGGCCTCCTACAATGAGCAGTTCTTC. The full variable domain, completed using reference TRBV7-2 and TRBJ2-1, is GAGVSQSPSNKVTEKGKDVELRCDPISGHTALYWYRQSLGQGLEFLIYFQGNSAPDKSGLPSDRFSAERTGGSVSTLTIQRTQQEDSAVYLCASSPGTSGRASYNEQFFGPGTRLTVL.

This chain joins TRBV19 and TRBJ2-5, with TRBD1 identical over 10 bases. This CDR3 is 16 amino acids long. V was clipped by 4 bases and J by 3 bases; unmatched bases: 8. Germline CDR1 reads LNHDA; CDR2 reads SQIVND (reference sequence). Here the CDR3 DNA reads TGTGCCAGTAGTACTGGGACAGGGGCGGTGGAAGAGACCCAGTACTTC. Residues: CASSTGTGAVEETQYF.

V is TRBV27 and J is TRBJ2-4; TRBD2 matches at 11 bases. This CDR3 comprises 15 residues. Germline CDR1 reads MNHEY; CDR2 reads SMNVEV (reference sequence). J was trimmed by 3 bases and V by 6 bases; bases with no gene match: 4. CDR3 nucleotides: TGTGCCAGCAGAGGCGGGACTAGCGGCAAAAACATTCAGTACTTC. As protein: CASRGGTSGKNIQYF.

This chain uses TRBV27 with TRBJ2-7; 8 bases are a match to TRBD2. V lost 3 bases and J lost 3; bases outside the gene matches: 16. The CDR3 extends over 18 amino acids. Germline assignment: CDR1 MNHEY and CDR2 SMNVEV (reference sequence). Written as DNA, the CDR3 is TGTGCCAGCAGTTTGGGGGGCTGGGCTAGCGGGTTCTACTACGAGCAGTACTTC. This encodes CASSLGGWASGFYYEQYF.